The present entry profiles one T cell receptor beta chain with its context. This sample is drawn from a study of a mutant IDH1 vaccine in newly diagnosed glioma. Generated by immunoSEQ multiplex PCR, the TCRdb table keeps only in-frame clones and is missing some. The repertoire holds 85,000 to 100,000 clones, with roughly 77% as singletons. Time point reported: baseline, week 1 (first vaccination visit). Treatment reported: pre-vaccination baseline after standard-of-care therapy. The CDR3 is 13 residues long. The V gene's germline CDR1 is LNHDA and CDR2 SQIVND (reference sequence). After removal of 11 bases from V and 3 bases from J, the junction contained 5 bases not matched to a gene.

The rearrangement uses TRBV19 and TRBJ1-2, with 11 bases that match TRBD1. This receptor was identified in a man in his forties with glioma. The sample in question was PBMCs, obtained from a glioma patient treated with radiotherapy, temozolomide or both. The CDR3 is CAGQGAPDYGYTF. CDR3 DNA sequence: TGTGCCGGACAGGGGGCGCCCGACTATGGCTACACCTTC. The whole variable domain, remainder taken from reference TRBV19 and TRBJ1-2, is DGGITQSPKYLFRKEGQNVTLSCEQNLNHDAMYWYRQDPGQGLRLIYYSQIVNDFQKGDIAEGYSVSREKKESFPLTVTSAQKNPTAFYLCAGQGAPDYGYTFGSGTRLTVV.